The 23 T cell receptor beta chains given below trace back to one sample, sequenced in a study of OX40 agonist ivuxolimab in advanced cancers. TCRdb keeps only in-frame clones here, not all; method: immunoSEQ multiplex PCR. The sample includes approximately 66,000 clones, 85% seen only once; the top ten take 0.83%. The source material was CD4+ or CD8+ T cells sorted from blood, sampled in a trial of the OX40 agonist ivuxolimab. The receptor source for this set is an adult with an advanced solid tumor such as melanoma, head and neck, liver or kidney cancer.

The chain has TRBV30 and TRBJ2-3, with a tentative D call TRBD1 (5 bases). Germline CDR1 GTSNPN, CDR2 SVGIG (reference sequence). V lost 3 bases to trimming and J lost 9 bases, with 13 bases between them. This CDR3 spans 12 amino acids. The CDR3 DNA reads TGTGCCTGGAGAGACAGTTCCCCCACGCAGTATTTT. Its protein is CAWRDSSPTQYF.

V is TRBV7-2 and J is TRBJ2-3; D is possibly TRBD2 (5 bases). Germline values: CDR1 SGHTA, CDR2 FQGNSA. The CDR3 contains 15 residues. Between the trimmed V and J ends, which lost 1 base and 1 base, there was a span of 9 bases. In DNA, the CDR3 is TGTGCCAGCAGCTTAGGGTTGGAGGGCACAGATACGCAGTATTTT. It yields the protein CASSLGLEGTDTQYF.

The chain uses TRBV18 and TRBJ1-3, with unresolved D. This CDR3 is 14 amino acids long. Trimming pared 9 bases from V and 0 bases from J, leaving 12 bases between. CDR1 and CDR2 (germline): KGHSH, LQKENI. CDR3 DNA sequence: TGTGCCAGTCGGGCCCCCAGCTCTGGAAACACCATATATTTT. Translation gives CASRAPSSGNTIYF.

This sequence joins TRBV27 and TRBJ1-2, with 10 bases fitting TRBD1. The CDR3 spans 18 residues. Germline CDR1 and CDR2: MNHEY and SMNVEV (reference sequence). V gave up 3 bases and J gave up 7 bases; unmatched junction bases: 17. This CDR3 is CASSFSGGLDRGLGGYTF. CDR3 nucleotide sequence: TGTGCCAGCAGTTTTTCTGGGGGGCTTGACAGGGGGCTGGGTGGCTACACCTTC.

The V gene is TRBV29-1, the J gene TRBJ2-5; TRBD1 aligns across 7 bases. The ends lost 6 bases at V and 4 bases at J; junction bases unmatched: 8. Per germline, CDR1 SQVTM and CDR2 ANQGSEA. CDR3 length: 13 amino acids. The CDR3 region is CSVNRGPRETQYF. The CDR3 DNA reads as TGCAGCGTAAACAGGGGCCCCCGAGAGACCCAGTACTTC.

The chain couples TRBV5-1 to TRBJ2-3, with D unresolved. The V and J ends lost 0 bases and 0 bases respectively, with 11 bases between them. The CDR3 totals 16 residues. The germline V gene encodes CDR1 SGHRS and CDR2 YFSETQ. CDR3 coding DNA: TGCGCCAGCAGCTTGGCCGCCGATTCTAGCACAGATACGCAGTATTTT. Its translation is CASSLAADSSTDTQYF.

This clone was picked up a small number of times. The chain links TRBV5-6 to TRBJ2-7; weak D call: TRBD1 (6 bases). Germline values: CDR1 SGHDT, CDR2 YYEEEE. The V and J ends lost 6 bases and 0 bases respectively, with 10 bases between them. This CDR3 contains 13 residues. This chain's CDR3 is CASNLGASYEQYF. In DNA, the CDR3 is TGTGCCAGCAACCTGGGGGCCTCCTACGAGCAGTACTTC.

This clone occurred a few times. This chain links TRBV18 with TRBJ1-5, with a tentative D call TRBD1 (5 bases). This CDR3 comprises 16 residues. Germline CDR1 and CDR2: KGHSH and LQKENI. V was pared by 2 bases and J by 0 bases, with 11 bases between. The CDR3 DNA follows: TGTGCCAGCTCACCAGGAGGGGCATTTAGCAATCAGCCCCAGCATTTT. It translates to CASSPGGAFSNQPQHF.

The chain joins TRBV5-1 to TRBJ2-5, with TRBD1 matching 12 bases. Per the germline V gene, CDR1 is SGHRS and CDR2 is YFSETQ. There are 13 residues in the CDR3. V lost 4 bases to trimming and J lost 10 bases; unmatched junction nucleotides: 5. This CDR3 is CASSGGTGGDQYF. In DNA, the CDR3 is TGCGCCAGCAGCGGCGGGACAGGGGGCGACCAGTACTTC.

The chain combines TRBV19 with TRBJ2-5; 9 bases are shared with TRBD2. The CDR3 has 14 amino acids. Per the germline V gene, CDR1 is LNHDA and CDR2 is SQIVND (reference sequence). The junction had 10 bases not matched to a gene; V was cut back by 9 bases and J by 5 bases. CDR3: CASRNSGGRETQYF. The DNA for the CDR3 is TGTGCCAGCCGAAATAGCGGGGGAAGGGAGACCCAGTACTTC.

V gene TRBV6-5 combines with J gene TRBJ2-3, with TRBD2 matching over 7 bases. V lost 6 bases and J lost 6; bases outside the gene matches: 6. In germline, CDR1 is MNHEY, CDR2 SVGAGI. The CDR3 is 13 residues long. CDR3 DNA: TGTGCCAGCAGCCCGGGTAGCGGGGATACGCAGTATTTT. Amino acid sequence: CASSPGSGDTQYF.

This chain joins TRBV25-1 and TRBJ2-2; possibly TRBD1 for D (5 bases). CDR3 length: 17 amino acids. V was cut by 3 bases and J by 0 bases, with 14 bases left in between. The germline V gene encodes CDR1 MGHDK and CDR2 SYGVNS. The CDR3 protein is CASSDRAMGSNTGELFF. Here the CDR3 DNA reads TGTGCCAGCAGTGACAGGGCCATGGGGTCGAACACCGGGGAGCTGTTTTTT.

This clone was observed a few times. The V call is TRBV19, the J call TRBJ1-2, with TRBD1 identical over 7 bases. The V gene's germline CDR1 is LNHDA and CDR2 SQIVND (reference sequence). The junction had 6 bases not matched to a gene; V was cut back by 5 bases and J by 9 bases. The CDR3 is made up of 12 amino acids. The CDR3 sequence is CASSADRPRYTF. In DNA, the CDR3 is TGTGCCAGTAGTGCGGACAGGCCCCGCTACACCTTC.

The DNA for the CDR3 is TGTGCCAGCACCTCCCCAGGGGTCTATGGCTACACCTTC. Amino acid sequence: CASTSPGVYGYTF. The chain is built from TRBV5-4 and TRBJ1-2, with a possible D match to TRBD1 (6 bases). V shed 6 bases and J shed 4 bases, with 13 bases lying between them. Germline loops: CDR1 SGHNT, CDR2 YYREEE (reference sequence). This CDR3 comprises 13 residues.

The chain recombines TRBV5-6 with TRBJ1-2, with 7 bases lining up with TRBD1. Per the germline V gene, CDR1 is SGHDT and CDR2 is YYEEEE. This CDR3 has 13 residues. The ends lost 4 bases at V and 2 bases at J; junction bases unmatched: 2. CDR3 DNA: TGTGCCAGCAGCACGACAGGGAACTATGGCTACACCTTC. It translates to CASSTTGNYGYTF. The full variable domain, in which reference TRBV5-6 and TRBJ1-2 provide the parts outside the CDR3, is DAGVTQSPTHLIKTRGQQVTLRCSPKSGHDTVSWYQQALGQGPQFIFQYYEEEERQRGNFPDRFSGHQFPNYSSELNVNALLLGDSALYLCASSTTGNYGYTFGSGTRLTVV.

V gene TRBV27 combines with J gene TRBJ1-1, with TRBD1 identical over 7 bases. This CDR3 is 14 amino acids long. J gave up 7 bases and V 2 bases, and 7 bases lay outside the gene matches. Germline loops: CDR1 MNHEY, CDR2 SMNVEV (reference sequence). The CDR3 region is CASSLAGGVDEAFF. The CDR3 DNA sequence: TGTGCCAGCAGTTTAGCAGGGGGGGTGGATGAAGCTTTCTTT.

J is TRBJ1-1 and V is TRBV5-1, with D uncertain. Trimming removed 8 bases from V and 1 base from J, with 15 bases in between. The germline V gene has CDR1 SGHRS and CDR2 YFSETQ. The CDR3 consists of 14 residues. The CDR3 region is CASRMLVGNTEAFF. The CDR3 DNA is TGCGCCAGTAGAATGCTGGTAGGGAACACTGAAGCTTTCTTT.

This clone appeared once. The V gene is TRBV28, the J gene TRBJ1-2; D is unclear. The CDR3 has 12 amino acids. The V gene lost 8 bases and the J gene lost 4 bases, with 11 bases spanning the gap. Germline-derived CDR1 and CDR2 are MDHEN and SYDVKM. This CDR3 reads CASSTGGYGYTF. The DNA of the CDR3 is TGTGCCAGCTCCACGGGAGGCTATGGCTACACCTTC.

The genes are TRBV30 and TRBJ1-5; possible D gene TRBD1, 6 bases. V lost 1 base and J 5 bases, leaving 15 bases between the germline ends. Germline V gene sequence: CDR1 GTSNPN, CDR2 SVGIG (reference sequence). The length of the CDR3 is 15 residues. CDR3 region: CAWSGGTSRDQPQHF. Written as DNA, the CDR3 is TGTGCCTGGAGTGGGGGGACATCACGGGATCAGCCCCAGCATTTT.

The rearrangement uses TRBV7-3 and TRBJ1-1; 8 positions agree with TRBD1. Germline V gives CDR1 SGHTA, CDR2 FQGTGA. Losses at the gene ends were 3 bases for V and 4 bases for J; bases not matched to a gene: 1. The CDR3 length is 13 residues. The CDR3 DNA is TGTGCCAGCAGCTTGACAGGGGTCACTGAAGCTTTCTTT. Protein: CASSLTGVTEAFF.

This rearrangement joins TRBV6-5 to TRBJ1-1; TRBD1 matches at 8 bases. The CDR3 runs 14 residues. V was clipped by 6 bases and J by 7 bases; unmatched bases: 10. The germline CDR1 and CDR2 sequences are MNHEY and SVGAGI. CDR3 in DNA: TGTGCCAGCAGGATACACGGGACAGGAGGTGAAGCTTTCTTT. This sequence encodes CASRIHGTGGEAFF.

The chain recombines TRBV7-2 with TRBJ2-7; 11 nucleotides line up with TRBD1. Germline values: CDR1 SGHTA, CDR2 FQGNSA. The CDR3 extends over 15 amino acids. The ends lost 0 bases at V and 6 bases at J; junction bases unmatched: 4. This chain's CDR3 is CASSLAAGTGGEQYF. The CDR3 nucleotides are TGTGCCAGCAGCTTAGCGGCCGGGACAGGGGGCGAGCAGTACTTC. Looking up the rest from reference TRBV7-2 and TRBJ2-7 gives the full variable domain: GAGVSQSPSNKVTEKGKDVELRCDPISGHTALYWYRQSLGQGLEFLIYFQGNSAPDKSGLPSDRFSAERTGGSVSTLTIQRTQQEDSAVYLCASSLAAGTGGEQYFGPGTRLTVT.

This clone was detected once. The rearrangement links TRBV19 to TRBJ2-5; TRBD2 matches 13 bases. Germline V gene data show CDR1 as LNHDA and CDR2 as SQIVND (reference sequence). This CDR3 spans 17 amino acids. V was pared by 6 bases and J by 5 bases, with 12 bases of the junction left unmatched. Here the CDR3 reads CASRPQLAGGPGETQYF. The CDR3 bases are TGTGCCAGTAGACCCCAACTAGCGGGGGGGCCGGGTGAGACCCAGTACTTC.